Listed here are 30 T cell receptor beta chains from one sample, sequenced in a study of human T cells and chemical hapten exposure. Time point noted: patch test 3, about 24 weeks after DPC sensitization. Treatment denoted: therapeutic diphenylcyclopropenone sensitization with weekly scalp DPC. One entry per CDR3 protein, called by TCRdb with MiXCR from the RACE reads. The table shows some 180,000 distinct CDR3 sequences, with around 23% occurring only once. The source was whole blood, collected in connection with sensitization to the hapten diphenylcyclopropenone (DPC). The receptors were gathered from a woman aged 35 to 49 with alopecia areata. Some clones in this sample may be carry-over from other donors' samples.

The rearrangement joins TRBV28 to TRBJ2-6, with D possibly TRBD2 on 7 matching bases. This CDR3 comprises 16 residues. V was trimmed by 7 bases and J by 0 bases, leaving 13 bases between them. Germline lookup yields CDR1 MDHEN and CDR2 SYDVKM. The CDR3 here is CASIPGGLSGANVLTF. The CDR3 DNA reads as TGTGCCAGCATCCCCGGGGGGCTCTCTGGGGCCAACGTCCTGACTTTC. The variable domain in full, with the rest retrieved from reference TRBV28 and TRBJ2-6, is DVKVTQSSRYLVKRTGEKVFLECVQDMDHENMFWYRQDPGLGLRLIYFSYDVKMKEKGDIPEGYSVSREKKERFSLILESASTNQTSMYLCASIPGGLSGANVLTFGAGSRLTVL.

In DNA, the CDR3 is TGTGCCAGCAGCCACCGGCCCGGGGAGCAGTTCTTC. It yields the protein CASSHRPGEQFF. The chain carries TRBV6-2 or TRBV6-3 and TRBJ2-1; D is unclear. There are 12 residues in the CDR3. Deletions cut 6 bases from V and 10 bases from J, with 13 bases between. The germline gives CDR1 MNHEY, CDR2 SVGEGT.

The chain links TRBV5-1 to TRBJ2-2; TRBD1 agrees at 9 bases. The length of the CDR3 is 15 residues. Germline V gene data show CDR1 as SGHRS and CDR2 as YFSETQ. The ends lost 4 bases at V and 5 bases at J; junction bases unmatched: 6. CDR3 DNA sequence: TGCGCCAGCAGCAGTACAGGGGGCGGAACCGGGGAGCTGTTTTTT. The encoded protein is CASSSTGGGTGELFF.

This clonotype was picked up a small number of times. The chain has TRBV6-5 and TRBJ2-3, with 7 bases matching TRBD2. CDR3 length: 15 residues. The V and J ends lost 0 bases and 3 bases, in that order; junction bases with no gene match: 3. Germline-derived CDR1 and CDR2 are MNHEY and SVGAGI. The DNA for the CDR3 is TGTGCCAGCAGTTACTCCCTAGCGGAAACAGATACGCAGTATTTT. Translation gives CASSYSLAETDTQYF.

This rearrangement joins TRBV7-6 to TRBJ2-1; D is undetermined. This CDR3 comprises 16 residues. Trimming removed 1 base at V and 0 bases at J, with 10 bases between. CDR1 is SGHVS, CDR2 FNYEAQ, per germline. CDR3 nucleotides: TGTGCCAGCAGCTTAGTACTGAGTCCCTCCTACAATGAGCAGTTCTTC. It codes for CASSLVLSPSYNEQFF.

The rearrangement links TRBV7-9 to TRBJ1-1, with 9 nucleotides matching TRBD1. The CDR3 runs 18 residues. V lost 7 bases to trimming and J lost 1 base; unmatched junction nucleotides: 16. Per germline, CDR1 SEHNR and CDR2 FQNEAQ (reference sequence). DNA for the CDR3: TGTGCCAGCACCCTTCCGGCCGGGACAGGGACAGGGAACACTGAAGCTTTCTTT. The encoded protein is CASTLPAGTGTGNTEAFF.

This clonotype showed up just a few times. The chain has TRBV18 and TRBJ2-7, with 9 bases fitting TRBD1. Germline CDR1 reads KGHSH; CDR2 reads LQKENI. The length of the CDR3 is 14 residues. J gave up 7 bases and V 5 bases, and 9 bases lay outside the gene matches. CDR3 sequence reads: CASSWGQGDGEQYF. DNA of the CDR3: TGTGCCAGCTCATGGGGACAGGGTGACGGGGAGCAGTACTTC. Using reference TRBV18 and TRBJ2-7 for the parts outside the CDR3, the full variable domain is NAGVMQNPRHLVRRRGQEARLRCSPMKGHSHVYWYRQLPEEGLKFMVYLQKENIIDESGMPKERFSAEFPKEGPSILRIQQVVRGDSAAYFCASSWGQGDGEQYFGPGTRLTVT.

This clonotype has a count of ten or more. The chain recombines TRBV28 with TRBJ2-2; TRBD2 might be the D (5 bases). V dropped 5 bases and J dropped 2 bases, with 12 bases sitting between them. The length of the CDR3 is 15 residues. Germline loops: CDR1 MDHEN, CDR2 SYDVKM. CDR3 sequence reads: CASSPGLFNTGELFF. DNA for the CDR3: TGTGCCAGCAGTCCTGGACTGTTTAACACCGGGGAGCTGTTTTTT.

The chain couples TRBV6-5 to TRBJ1-4; 9 bases match TRBD1. CDR1 and CDR2 (germline): MNHEY, SVGAGI. The V and J ends lost 7 bases and 13 bases, in that order; junction bases with no gene match: 7. This CDR3 comprises 12 residues. As DNA, the CDR3 is TGTGCCAGCAAAGCGGGGACAGGGACACTGTTTTTT. Protein: CASKAGTGTLFF.

This clonotype was observed a few times. The rearrangement uses TRBV6-5 and TRBJ2-3, with a possible D match to TRBD2 (6 bases). This CDR3 region has 12 residues. The germline V gene has CDR1 MNHEY and CDR2 SVGAGI. V lost 9 bases to trimming and J lost 4 bases, with 11 bases between them. CDR3 in DNA: TGTGCCAGTCGCGGGACCGCAGATACGCAGTATTTT. Translating it yields CASRGTADTQYF.

As DNA, the CDR3 is TGTGCCAGCAGCGTCGACCAGAACACTGAAGCTTTCTTT. Residues: CASSVDQNTEAFF. The chain recombines TRBV6-4 with TRBJ1-1; D ambiguous. V lost 6 bases to trimming and J lost 1 base, with 9 bases between them. Germline V CDR1 and CDR2: MRHNA, SNTAGT. There are 13 residues in the CDR3.

The genes are TRBV28 and TRBJ2-4; TRBD1 agrees at 8 bases. The CDR3 is 15 residues long. V dropped 5 bases and J dropped 4; count of bases not matched to a gene: 7. Germline V gene data show CDR1 as MDHEN and CDR2 as SYDVKM. CDR3 nucleotide sequence: TGTGCCAGCAGTCCGATTGACAGGGGAAAAAACATTCAGTACTTC. This gives the protein CASSPIDRGKNIQYF.

Ten or more counts support this clonotype. The chain carries TRBV28 and TRBJ2-2; 11 bases align to TRBD1. CDR1 and CDR2 from the germline V gene are MDHEN and SYDVKM. The CDR3 runs 14 residues. The ends lost 6 bases at V and 4 bases at J; junction bases unmatched: 1. The CDR3 region is CASRGQGVTGELFF. CDR3 DNA: TGTGCCAGCAGGGGACAGGGGGTCACCGGGGAGCTGTTTTTT.

This clonotype was observed a handful of times. This chain uses TRBV20-1 with TRBJ1-2; D unresolved. This CDR3 spans 12 amino acids. Between the trimmed V and J ends, which lost 3 bases and 5 bases, there was a span of 10 bases. Germline V CDR1 and CDR2: DFQATT, SNEGSKA (reference sequence). The CDR3 spells CSASSAAYGYTF. The DNA for the CDR3 is TGCAGTGCTAGTTCGGCAGCTTATGGCTACACCTTC.

This clonotype turned up a few times. The V call is TRBV3-1, the J call TRBJ2-7; a possible D gene is TRBD1 (5 bases). This CDR3 contains 14 residues. The V gene lost 0 bases and the J gene lost 4 bases, with 10 bases spanning the gap. Germline values: CDR1 LGHDT, CDR2 YNNKEL (reference sequence). The CDR3 loop is CASSQEADRYEQYF. CDR3 in DNA: TGTGCCAGCAGCCAAGAAGCTGACAGATACGAGCAGTACTTC.

In this sample, this clonotype turned up a few times. The chain uses TRBV4-1 and TRBJ2-1; D tentatively fits TRBD1 or TRBD2 (5 bases each). The CDR3 sequence is 18 residues long. Looked up from germline, CDR1 is MGHRA and CDR2 is YSYEKL. V shed 2 bases and J shed 1 base, with 18 bases lying between them. CDR3 sequence reads: CASSQSGPWIQSYNEQFF. Written as DNA, the CDR3 is TGCGCCAGCAGCCAATCGGGACCCTGGATTCAGTCCTACAATGAGCAGTTCTTC.

This clonotype was detected only a few times. V gene TRBV3-1 combines with J gene TRBJ2-7; 7 bases are shared with TRBD2. Germline lookup yields CDR1 LGHDT and CDR2 YNNKEL (reference sequence). This CDR3 is 14 amino acids long. V dropped 2 bases and J dropped 3; count of bases not matched to a gene: 4. The CDR3 DNA follows: TGTGCCAGCAGCCAATCCGGACTAGGCTACGAGCAGTACTTC. As protein: CASSQSGLGYEQYF.

This clonotype was seen repeatedly, ten times or more. V is TRBV24-1 and J is TRBJ1-1, with D unclear. V was trimmed by 9 bases and J by 2 bases, leaving 12 bases between them. This CDR3 comprises 13 residues. Germline CDR1 is KGHDR and CDR2 is SFDVKD. Here the CDR3 DNA reads TGTGCCACCCGCTCGACGGAAAACACTGAAGCTTTCTTT. Its protein is CATRSTENTEAFF.

This clonotype was found many times. The chain joins TRBV4-2 to TRBJ2-1; possibly TRBD2 for D (5 bases). Germline V lookup: CDR1 LGHNA, CDR2 YNFKEQ. CDR3 size: 16 residues. V was cut by 5 bases and J by 1 base, with 15 bases left in between. CDR3 protein: CASSSEDSRSYNEQFF. DNA of the CDR3: TGTGCCAGCAGCTCAGAGGACTCCCGATCCTACAATGAGCAGTTCTTC.

This clonotype has just a few counts. The chain joins TRBV4-3 to TRBJ2-7; no definite D call. Trimming shortened V by 0 bases and J by 3 bases, and 12 bases separated the two germline ends. Germline values: CDR1 LGHNA, CDR2 YSLEER. This CDR3 is 15 amino acids long. The CDR3 nucleotides read TGCGCCAGCAGCCAAGAGCAAGTCTCCTACTACGAGCAGTACTTC. It codes for CASSQEQVSYYEQYF.

This clonotype has just a few counts. V and J are TRBV20-1 and TRBJ2-7; tentatively, D is TRBD1 (6 bases). Trimming took 2 bases from V and 3 from J, leaving 14 bases between them. The CDR3 extends over 14 amino acids. Looked up from germline, CDR1 is DFQATT and CDR2 is SNEGSKA (reference sequence). CDR3 DNA sequence: TGCAGTGCTAGAAGTTCGGACAGACTCTACGAGCAGTACTTC. It translates to CSARSSDRLYEQYF.

The gene calls are TRBV12-3 or TRBV12-4 and TRBJ2-7; 7 bases match TRBD2. After removal of 5 bases from V and 4 bases from J, the junction contained 11 bases not matched to a gene. The CDR3 spans 15 residues. In DNA, the CDR3 is TGTGCCAGCAGTCCGGGACTACTAAACCAGTACGAGCAGTACTTC. Residues: CASSPGLLNQYEQYF.

This clonotype was found a few times. CDR3 coding DNA: TGTGCCAGCAGCGGAGAGGGGTATCAGCCCCAGCATTTT. Translating it yields CASSGEGYQPQHF. The chain carries TRBV2 and TRBJ1-5; TRBD1 might be the D (5 bases). Trimming took 6 bases from V and 5 from J, leaving 11 bases between them. The germline V gene has CDR1 SNHLY and CDR2 FYNNEI. The CDR3 runs to 13 residues.

This clonotype came up a few times. The chain couples TRBV4-3 to TRBJ2-7; D remains ambiguous. V lost 0 bases and J lost 0, with 9 bases in between. Germline V gene lookup returns CDR1 LGHNA and CDR2 YSLEER. This CDR3 is 15 amino acids long. The CDR3 protein is CASSQDVKRSYEQYF. DNA of the CDR3: TGCGCCAGCAGCCAAGATGTCAAGCGCTCCTACGAGCAGTACTTC.

This clonotype has ten or more counts. This sequence joins TRBV5-1 and TRBJ2-7; D might be TRBD2 (6 bases). Germline V CDR1 and CDR2: SGHRS, YFSETQ. V gave up 0 bases and J gave up 1 base, with 11 bases separating them. CDR3 size: 15 residues. The CDR3 nucleotides read TGCGCCAGCAGCTTGGTCGGGACTTCTTCCTACGAGCAGTACTTC. Protein product: CASSLVGTSSYEQYF. The full variable domain, rest sourced from reference TRBV5-1 and TRBJ2-7, is KAGVTQTPRYLIKTRGQQVTLSCSPISGHRSVSWYQQTPGQGLQFLFEYFSETQRNKGNFPGRFSGRQFSNSRSEMNVSTLELGDSALYLCASSLVGTSSYEQYFGPGTRLTVT.

This clonotype was recorded at least ten times. V gene TRBV5-5 combines with J gene TRBJ1-4; 7 bases are shared with TRBD1. V lost 0 bases and J lost 2; bases outside the gene matches: 1. The CDR3 is made up of 15 amino acids. CDR1 is SGHKS, CDR2 YYEKEE, per germline (reference sequence). The CDR3 protein is CASSLEGGTNEKLFF. The CDR3 DNA is TGTGCCAGCAGCTTGGAAGGGGGCACTAATGAAAAACTGTTTTTT.

This clonotype was seen only a few times. This chain connects TRBV20-1 to TRBJ1-6, with D possibly matching TRBD1 (6 bases). Deletions cut 0 bases from V and 10 bases from J, with 16 bases between. This CDR3 spans 15 amino acids. CDR1 and CDR2 (germline): DFQATT, SNEGSKA (reference sequence). Here the CDR3 reads CSARDESQGRSPLHF. The DNA for the CDR3 is TGCAGTGCTAGAGATGAATCACAGGGAAGGTCACCCCTCCACTTT.

This clonotype was seen repeatedly, ten times or more. The chain's CDR3 is CASSYSDGGVSVETQYF. CDR3 bases: TGTGCCAGCAGTTACTCCGACGGGGGAGTGAGCGTGGAGACCCAGTACTTC. This chain links TRBV6-7 with TRBJ2-5, with D tentatively TRBD2 (6 bases). TRBV6-7 is flagged as an ORF with uncertain function. V was shortened by 0 bases and J by 5 bases, with 19 bases between the two germline ends. The CDR3 loop spans 17 amino acids.

The genes are TRBV28 and TRBJ1-5; no firm D call. CDR1 is MDHEN, CDR2 SYDVKM, per germline. V lost 8 bases to trimming and J lost 4 bases, with 12 bases between them. The CDR3 covers 13 residues. The CDR3 DNA reads as TGTGCCAGCCGGGTTAGCGGGAATCAGCCCCAGCATTTT. The encoded protein is CASRVSGNQPQHF.

The chain has TRBV4-3 and TRBJ2-1; TRBD2 aligns across 11 bases. The CDR3 extends over 14 amino acids. The germline gives CDR1 LGHNA, CDR2 YSLEER. V gave up 1 base and J gave up 9 bases; unmatched junction bases: 2. Written as DNA, the CDR3 is TGCGCCAGCAGCCAAGCAGGGACTAGCGGTGAGCAGTTCTTC. As protein: CASSQAGTSGEQFF.